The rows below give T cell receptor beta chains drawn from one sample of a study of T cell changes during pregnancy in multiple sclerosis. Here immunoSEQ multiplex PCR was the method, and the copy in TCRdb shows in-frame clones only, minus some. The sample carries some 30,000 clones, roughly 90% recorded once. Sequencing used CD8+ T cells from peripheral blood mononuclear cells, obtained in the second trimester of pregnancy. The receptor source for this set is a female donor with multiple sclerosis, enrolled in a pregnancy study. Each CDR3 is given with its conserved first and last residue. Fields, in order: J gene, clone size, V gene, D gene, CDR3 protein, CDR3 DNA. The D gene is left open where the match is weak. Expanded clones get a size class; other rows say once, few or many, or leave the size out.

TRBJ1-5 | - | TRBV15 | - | CATSRDRGPSQPQHF | TGTGCCACCAGCAGAGACAGGGGACCCTCCCAGCCCCAGCATTTT
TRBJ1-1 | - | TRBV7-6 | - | CASSLESDSSRLNTEAFF | TGTGCCAGCAGCTTAGAATCGGATTCGTCGCGGTTGAACACTGAAGCTTTCTTT
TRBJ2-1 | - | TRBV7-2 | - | CASSSPFGQTHYNEQFF | TGTGCCAGCAGCTCACCCTTTGGACAGACCCACTACAATGAGCAGTTCTTC
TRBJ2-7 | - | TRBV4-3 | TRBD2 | CASSQELAGAYEQYF | TGCGCCAGCAGCCAAGAACTAGCGGGGGCCTACGAGCAGTACTTC
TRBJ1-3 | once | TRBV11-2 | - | CASSLLRGTGNTIYF | TGTGCCAGCTCCCTTTTAAGGGGTACTGGAAACACCATATATTTT
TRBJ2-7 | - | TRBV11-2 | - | CASSLETTYEQYF | TGTGCCAGCAGCTTAGAGACTACCTACGAGCAGTACTTC
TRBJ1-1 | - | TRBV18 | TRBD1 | CASSGTGLNTEAFF | TGTGCCAGCTCAGGGACAGGGTTGAACACTGAAGCTTTCTTT
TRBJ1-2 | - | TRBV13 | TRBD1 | CASRQGADGYTF | TGTGCCAGCAGACAGGGGGCAGATGGCTACACCTTC
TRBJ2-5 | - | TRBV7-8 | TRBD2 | CASSFGLAGFGETQYF | TGTGCCAGCAGCTTTGGACTAGCGGGGTTTGGGGAGACCCAGTACTTC
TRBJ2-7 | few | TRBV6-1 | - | CARLLSYEQYF | TGTGCCAGATTATTATCCTACGAGCAGTACTTC
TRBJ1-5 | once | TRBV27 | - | CASSTRQYSNQPQHF | TGTGCCAGCAGTACCCGACAGTATAGCAATCAGCCCCAGCATTTT
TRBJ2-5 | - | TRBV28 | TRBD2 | CASSWGLAGLQETQYF | TGTGCCAGCAGTTGGGGACTAGCGGGGCTGCAAGAGACCCAGTACTTC
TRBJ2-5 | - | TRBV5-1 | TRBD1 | CASSLMGQIQETQYF | TGCGCCAGCAGCTTGATGGGACAGATCCAAGAGACCCAGTACTTC
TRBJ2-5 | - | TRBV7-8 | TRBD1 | CASSLGGQRETQYF | TGTGCCAGCAGCTTAGGGGGACAGCGAGAGACCCAGTACTTC
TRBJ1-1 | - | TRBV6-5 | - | CASSPGVGLNTEAFF | TGTGCCAGCAGCCCCGGGGTCGGGCTGAACACTGAAGCTTTCTTT
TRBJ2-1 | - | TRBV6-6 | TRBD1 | CASSTTGDNEQFF | TGTGCCAGCAGCACTACAGGGGACAATGAGCAGTTCTTC
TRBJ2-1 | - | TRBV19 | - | CASSIHPGVAASSYNEQFF | TGTGCCAGTAGTATTCACCCCGGGGTAGCGGCGAGCTCCTACAATGAGCAGTTCTTC
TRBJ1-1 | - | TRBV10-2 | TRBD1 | CASSELGTGGNTEAFF | TGCGCCAGCAGTGAGCTTGGGACAGGGGGGAACACTGAAGCTTTCTTT
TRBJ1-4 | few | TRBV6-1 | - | CASSESEGDYVSTNEKLFF | TGTGCCAGCAGTGAATCGGAGGGGGACTACGTTTCAACTAATGAAAAACTGTTTTTT
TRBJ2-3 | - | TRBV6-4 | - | CASSDGGASTDTQYF | TGTGCCAGCAGTGACGGGGGGGCAAGCACAGATACGCAGTATTTT
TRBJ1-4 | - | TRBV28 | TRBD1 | CASGQGDEKLFF | TGTGCCAGTGGACAGGGGGATGAAAAACTGTTTTTT
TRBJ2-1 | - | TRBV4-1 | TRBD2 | CASSDRTSGGSLINEQFF | TGCGCCAGCAGCGATCGGACTAGCGGGGGGTCTTTAATCAATGAGCAGTTCTTC
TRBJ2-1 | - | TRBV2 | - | CASSDRNEQFF | TGTGCCAGCAGTGACCGCAATGAGCAGTTCTTC
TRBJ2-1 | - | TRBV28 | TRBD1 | CASSSRREGANYNEQFF | TGTGCCAGCAGTTCCCGTCGTGAGGGGGCCAATTACAATGAGCAGTTCTTC
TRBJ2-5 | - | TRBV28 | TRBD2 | CASSLRGGGKETQYF | TGTGCCAGCAGTTTGCGTGGGGGGGGGAAAGAGACCCAGTACTTC
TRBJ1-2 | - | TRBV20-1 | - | CSGGRGHGYTF | TGCAGTGGGGGCAGGGGACATGGCTACACCTTC
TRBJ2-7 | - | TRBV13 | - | CASSSSGQRYPYEQYF | TGTGCCAGCAGCTCCTCCGGACAGCGGTACCCCTACGAGCAGTACTTC
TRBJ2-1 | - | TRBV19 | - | CASSIVPGYNEQFF | TGTGCCAGTAGTATCGTCCCAGGTTACAATGAGCAGTTCTTC
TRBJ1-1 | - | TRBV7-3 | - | CASSLIRGAEAFF | TGTGCCAGCAGCTTAATCAGGGGCGCTGAAGCTTTCTTT
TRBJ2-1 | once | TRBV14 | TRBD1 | CASSQGQGLSNEQFF | TGTGCCAGCAGCCAAGGACAGGGGCTATCCAATGAGCAGTTCTTC
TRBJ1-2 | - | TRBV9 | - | CASSVEGRVGYGYTF | TGTGCCAGCAGCGTAGAGGGCAGGGTGGGGTATGGCTACACCTTC
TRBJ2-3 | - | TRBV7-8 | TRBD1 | CASSLEGAGDTQYF | TGTGCCAGCAGCTTAGAGGGGGCAGGGGATACGCAGTATTTT
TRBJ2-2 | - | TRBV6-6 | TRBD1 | CASSYLPGQGSGELFF | TGTGCCAGCAGTTACCTTCCGGGACAGGGTTCCGGGGAGCTGTTTTTT
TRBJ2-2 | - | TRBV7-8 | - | CASSFGGLYTPLPGELFF | TGTGCCAGCAGCTTCGGTGGACTCTACACCCCCCTCCCCGGGGAGCTGTTTTTT
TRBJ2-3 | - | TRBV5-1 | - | CASSLALSTDTQYF | TGCGCCAGCAGCTTGGCTCTCAGCACAGATACGCAGTATTTT
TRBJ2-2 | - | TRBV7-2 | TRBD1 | CASSTSGTGAGELFF | TGTGCCAGCAGCACCTCCGGGACAGGGGCCGGGGAGCTGTTTTTT
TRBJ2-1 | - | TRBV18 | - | CASSPRAEYSYNEQFF | TGTGCCAGCTCACCGAGGGCAGAATACTCCTACAATGAGCAGTTCTTC
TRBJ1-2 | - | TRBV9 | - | CASSSTGPNYGYTF | TGTGCCAGCAGCTCTACAGGGCCTAACTATGGCTACACCTTC
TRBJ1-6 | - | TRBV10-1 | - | CASSEGGYNSYNSPLHF | TGCGCCAGCAGCGAAGGAGGGTACAACTCCTATAATTCACCCCTCCACTTT
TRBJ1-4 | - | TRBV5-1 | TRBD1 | CASSFMGQAEKLFF | TGCGCCAGCAGCTTTATGGGACAGGCGGAAAAACTGTTTTTT
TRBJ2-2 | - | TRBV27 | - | CASSLLAATGELFF | TGTGCCAGCAGTTTACTAGCCGCCACCGGGGAGCTGTTTTTT
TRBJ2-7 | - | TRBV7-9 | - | CASSLGGTVGLYEQYF | TGTGCCAGCAGCTTAGGCGGGACAGTTGGGCTTTATGAGCAGTACTTC
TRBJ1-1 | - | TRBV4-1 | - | CASSQVNRVNTEAFF | TGCGCCAGCAGCCAAGTAAATCGGGTGAACACTGAAGCTTTCTTT
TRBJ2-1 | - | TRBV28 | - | CASRTGFVYNEQFF | TGTGCCAGCAGAACAGGTTTCGTCTACAATGAGCAGTTCTTC
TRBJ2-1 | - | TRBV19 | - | CASSIWGGDEQFF | TGTGCCAGTAGTATCTGGGGCGGCGATGAGCAGTTCTTC
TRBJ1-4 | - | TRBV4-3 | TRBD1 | CASSSTLDRGSEKLFF | TGCGCCAGCAGCTCAACCCTCGACAGGGGTAGTGAAAAACTGTTTTTT
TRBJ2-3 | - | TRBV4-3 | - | CASSTRDTGSDTQYF | TGCGCCAGCAGCACCCGGGACACCGGGTCCGATACGCAGTATTTT
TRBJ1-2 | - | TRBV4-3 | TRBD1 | CASSHRQGTEGYTF | TGCGCCAGCAGCCATAGACAGGGAACAGAAGGCTACACCTTC
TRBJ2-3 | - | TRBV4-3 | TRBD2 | CASSHDGAGGRTDTQYF | TGCGCCAGCAGCCATGATGGAGCGGGGGGCCGCACAGATACGCAGTATTTT
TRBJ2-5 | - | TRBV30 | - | CAWSRQGVWETQYF | TGTGCCTGGAGTCGGCAGGGTGTATGGGAGACCCAGTACTTC
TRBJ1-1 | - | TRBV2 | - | CASGGIEAFF | TGTGCCAGCGGCGGAATAGAAGCTTTCTTT
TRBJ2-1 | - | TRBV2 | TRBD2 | CASTSGLAAFF | TGTGCCAGCACCTCGGGCCTAGCGGCTTTCTTC
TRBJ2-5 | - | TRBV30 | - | CAWQSSFGETQYF | TGTGCCTGGCAGTCGTCGTTCGGGGAGACCCAGTACTTC
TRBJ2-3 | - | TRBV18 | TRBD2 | CASSPSGESHTQYF | TGTGCCAGCTCACCAAGCGGGGAGTCACATACGCAGTATTTT